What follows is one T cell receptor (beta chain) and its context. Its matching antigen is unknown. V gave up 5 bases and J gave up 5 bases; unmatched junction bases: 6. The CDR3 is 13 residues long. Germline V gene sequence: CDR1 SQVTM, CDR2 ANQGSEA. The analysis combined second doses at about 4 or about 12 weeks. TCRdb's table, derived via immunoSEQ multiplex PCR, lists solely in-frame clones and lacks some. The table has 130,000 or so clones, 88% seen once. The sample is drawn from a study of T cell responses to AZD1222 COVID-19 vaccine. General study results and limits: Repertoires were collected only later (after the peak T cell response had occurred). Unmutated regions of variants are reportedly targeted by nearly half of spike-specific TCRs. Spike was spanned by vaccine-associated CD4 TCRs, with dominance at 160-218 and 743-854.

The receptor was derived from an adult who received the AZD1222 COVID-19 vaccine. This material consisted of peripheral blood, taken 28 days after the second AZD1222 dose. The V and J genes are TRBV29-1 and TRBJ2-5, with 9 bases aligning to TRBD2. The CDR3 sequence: CSVWASGAETQYF. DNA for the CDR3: TGCAGCGTTTGGGCTAGCGGGGCTGAGACCCAGTACTTC.